Presented here are 9 T cell receptor beta chains from one specimen sequenced in a study of shared clonotypes between healthy human individuals. TCRdb's table, derived via immunoSEQ multiplex PCR, lists solely in-frame clones and lacks some. The table includes roughly 1,000,000 clones, roughly 74% detected once. Input material: memory CD4+ T cells from PBMCs. Subset denoted: CD45RA-negative fraction. Every receptor here comes from a man younger than 35 in good health. Some clones in this sample may be carry-over from other donors' samples.

With respect to this clone: Other DNA sequences in this specimen translate into the identical CDR3. The chain employs TRBV11-2 and TRBJ2-5, with D tentatively TRBD2 (6 bases). Trimming removed 1 base from V and 4 bases from J, with 7 bases in between. The length of the CDR3 is 13 residues. CDR1 and CDR2 (germline): SGHAT, FQNNGV. CDR3 region: CASSLAGVETQYF. For the CDR3, the DNA is TGTGCCAGCAGCTTAGCGGGAGTAGAGACCCAGTACTTC.

The rearrangement joins TRBV2 to TRBJ2-2, with TRBD2 as a possible D gene (6 bases). This CDR3 has 13 residues. Trimming left V 9 bases short and J 7 bases short, with 15 bases between. CDR1 and CDR2 from the germline V gene are SNHLY and FYNNEI. CDR3 residues: CASNPSGVGELFF. The CDR3 coding sequence is TGTGCCAGTAACCCGTCGGGGGTCGGGGAGCTGTTTTTT.

The V call is TRBV6-5, the J call TRBJ2-5; TRBD1 matches 8 bases. This CDR3 contains 15 residues. Per germline, CDR1 MNHEY and CDR2 SVGAGI. The J segment lost 3 bases and the V segment lost 9 bases, leaving 12 bases of the junction unmatched. CDR3 amino acids: CASKKTGEYKETQYF. The CDR3 region has the DNA TGTGCCAGTAAGAAGACAGGGGAGTACAAAGAGACCCAGTACTTC.

This rearrangement joins TRBV30 to TRBJ1-2; D perhaps matches TRBD1 (5 bases). CDR3 size: 13 residues. Germline V lookup: CDR1 GTSNPN, CDR2 SVGIG (reference sequence). V lost 0 bases and J lost 7, with 12 bases in between. CDR3 loop: CAWSVKGAAGYTF. As DNA, the CDR3 is TGTGCCTGGAGTGTAAAAGGGGCTGCTGGCTACACCTTC. The variable domain in full, completed from reference TRBV30 and TRBJ1-2, reads SQTIHQWPATLVQPVGSPLSLECTVEGTSNPNLYWYRQAAGRGLQLLFYSVGIGQISSEVPQNLSASRPQDRQFILSSKKLLLSDSGFYLCAWSVKGAAGYTFGSGTRLTVV.

V is TRBV19 and J is TRBJ2-7; TRBD1 matches 10 bases. This CDR3 spans 16 amino acids. V lost 7 bases to trimming and J lost 4 bases; unmatched junction nucleotides: 13. In germline, CDR1 is LNHDA, CDR2 SQIVND (reference sequence). The CDR3 loop is CASTPRTGQGTYEQYF. The CDR3 DNA sequence: TGTGCCAGTACACCTCGGACGGGACAGGGGACTTACGAGCAGTACTTC. The whole variable domain, remainder taken from reference TRBV19 and TRBJ2-7, is DGGITQSPKYLFRKEGQNVTLSCEQNLNHDAMYWYRQDPGQGLRLIYYSQIVNDFQKGDIAEGYSVSREKKESFPLTVTSAQKNPTAFYLCASTPRTGQGTYEQYFGPGTRLTVT.

The V call is TRBV7-3, the J call TRBJ2-1; 9 bases are a match to TRBD2. V dropped 2 bases and J dropped 6; count of bases not matched to a gene: 8. CDR1 and CDR2 (germline): SGHTA, FQGTGA. The CDR3 is 16 amino acids. The chain's CDR3 is CASSLGPGLAGNEQFF. The CDR3 nucleotides are TGTGCCAGCAGCTTAGGGCCGGGACTAGCTGGCAATGAGCAGTTCTTC.

The chain links TRBV5-1 to TRBJ2-1; D is perhaps TRBD1 (7 bases). Germline V lookup: CDR1 SGHRS, CDR2 YFSETQ. V gave up 1 base and J gave up 7 bases, with 12 bases separating them. The CDR3 consists of 14 residues. CDR3 sequence: CASSLSQGGNEQFF. The CDR3 bases are TGCGCCAGCAGCTTGTCTCAGGGGGGAAATGAGCAGTTCTTC.

The rearrangement uses TRBV7-2 and TRBJ2-5; 8 bases agree with TRBD2. There are 17 residues in the CDR3. The trim removed 4 bases at V and 5 bases at J, leaving 15 bases unmatched. Germline V gene lookup returns CDR1 SGHTA and CDR2 FQGNSA. CDR3 in DNA: TGTGCCAGCAGCTCGGGACGACTAGCGAGGGGCGGGGAGACCCAGTACTTC. It translates to CASSSGRLARGGETQYF. Combining the CDR3 with reference TRBV7-2 and TRBJ2-5 gives the whole variable domain GAGVSQSPSNKVTEKGKDVELRCDPISGHTALYWYRQSLGQGLEFLIYFQGNSAPDKSGLPSDRFSAERTGGSVSTLTIQRTQQEDSAVYLCASSSGRLARGGETQYFGPGTRLLVL.

The chain links TRBV7-3 to TRBJ2-1, with D tentatively TRBD1 or TRBD2 (5 bases each). Trimming stripped 4 bases from V and 4 bases from J, with 17 bases between. CDR3 length: 16 amino acids. The germline CDR1 and CDR2 sequences are SGHTA and FQGTGA. CDR3: CASSSGAPRRYNEQFF. The CDR3 region has the DNA TGTGCCAGCAGCTCCGGGGCGCCTAGAAGGTACAATGAGCAGTTCTTC.